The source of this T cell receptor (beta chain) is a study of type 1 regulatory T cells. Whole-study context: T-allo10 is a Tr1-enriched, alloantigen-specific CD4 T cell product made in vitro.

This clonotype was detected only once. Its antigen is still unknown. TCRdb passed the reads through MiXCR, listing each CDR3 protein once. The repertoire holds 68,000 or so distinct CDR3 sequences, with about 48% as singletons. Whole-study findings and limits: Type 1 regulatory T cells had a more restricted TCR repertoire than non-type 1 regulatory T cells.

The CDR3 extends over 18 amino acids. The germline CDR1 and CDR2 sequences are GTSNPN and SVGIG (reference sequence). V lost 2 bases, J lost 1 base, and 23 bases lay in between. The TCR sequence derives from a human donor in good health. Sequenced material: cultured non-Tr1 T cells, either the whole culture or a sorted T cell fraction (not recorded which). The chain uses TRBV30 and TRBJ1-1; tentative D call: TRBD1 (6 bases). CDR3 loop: CAWSFPRGVRWRNTEAFF. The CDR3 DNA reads TGTGCCTGGAGTTTTCCCAGGGGTGTTCGTTGGCGGAACACTGAAGCTTTCTTT. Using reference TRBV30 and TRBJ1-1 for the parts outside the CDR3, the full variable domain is SQTIHQWPATLVQPVGSPLSLECTVEGTSNPNLYWYRQAAGRGLQLLFYSVGIGQISSEVPQNLSASRPQDRQFILSSKKLLLSDSGFYLCAWSFPRGVRWRNTEAFFGQGTRLTVV.